The clone carrying this T cell receptor (beta chain) has a handful of counts. These data are taken from a study of blood T cell repertoires in COVID-19. Per the study methods: Estimation of nucleated cell counts was performed using reference gene primer amplification. The method was immunoSEQ multiplex PCR; TCRdb's version includes in-frame clones alone and lacks a portion of them. That table furnishes V, J and clone size, whereas the DNA furnished D and trimming. The sample carries 100,000 to 150,000 clones, about 82% recorded once. The trim removed 4 bases at V and 0 bases at J, leaving 4 bases unmatched. The CDR3 is 15 amino acids. The germline V gene has CDR1 SGHTA and CDR2 FQGTGA.

Sequenced: peripheral blood. V and J are TRBV7-3 and TRBJ2-3, with 7 nucleotides matching TRBD2. The origin of this receptor is a man in his fifties or sixties with active or convalescent COVID-19. CDR3 amino acids: CASSSAGSSTDTQYF. The CDR3 DNA is TGTGCCAGCAGCTCAGCGGGGAGTAGCACAGATACGCAGTATTTT.